This TCR beta chain was captured by sequencing in a study of blood T cell repertoires in COVID-19. The V gene lost 4 bases and the J gene lost 5 bases, with 21 bases spanning the gap. CDR3 length equals 16 residues. Germline V gene data show CDR1 as SGHDT and CDR2 as YYEEEE. Original methodology: Nucleated cell counts were estimated from reference gene primer amplification. Sequencing used immunoSEQ multiplex PCR; TCRdb keeps in-frame clones, though not all of them. V, J and clone size reflect that table, while D and trimming were determined from the DNA. The sample contains over 75,000 clones, about 91% of which appear only once.

This clonotype originated in a woman older than 75 with active COVID-19. Material: peripheral blood. The rearrangement links TRBV5-6 to TRBJ1-2; TRBD1 is a possible D gene (5 bases). Here the CDR3 reads CASSPTLRQGWYGYTF. The CDR3 DNA is TGTGCCAGCAGCCCGACTCTTCGCCAGGGTTGGTATGGCTACACCTTC.